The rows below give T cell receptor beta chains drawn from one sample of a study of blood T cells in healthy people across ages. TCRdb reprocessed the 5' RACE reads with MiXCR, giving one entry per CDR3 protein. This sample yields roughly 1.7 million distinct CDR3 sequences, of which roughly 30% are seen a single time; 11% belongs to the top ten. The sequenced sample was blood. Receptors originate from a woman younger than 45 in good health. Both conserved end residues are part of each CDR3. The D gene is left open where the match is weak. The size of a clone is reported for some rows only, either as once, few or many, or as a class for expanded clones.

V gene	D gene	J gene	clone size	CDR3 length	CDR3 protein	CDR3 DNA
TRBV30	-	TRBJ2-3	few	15	CAWTPWGRSSDTQYF	TGTGCCTGGACCCCTTGGGGGCGCAGTAGCGATACGCAGTATTTT
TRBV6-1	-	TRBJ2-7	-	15	CASRAQTGGAYEQYF	TGTGCCAGCAGGGCCCAAACAGGGGGGGCCTACGAGCAGTACTTC
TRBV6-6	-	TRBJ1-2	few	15	CASSSYGGTWYGYTF	TGTGCCAGCAGTTCATACGGGGGCACCTGGTATGGATACACCTTC
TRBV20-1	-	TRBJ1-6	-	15	CSASGGPGVNSPLHF	TGCAGTGCTAGCGGTGGCCCGGGGGTGAATTCACCCCTCCACTTT
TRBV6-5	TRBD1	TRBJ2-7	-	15	CASSPQGQGPYEQYF	TGTGCCAGCAGCCCCCAGGGACAGGGCCCCTACGAGCAGTACTTC
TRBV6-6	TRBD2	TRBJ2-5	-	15	CTSRPRAGEVETQYF	TGTACCAGCAGACCCCGAGCGGGGGAGGTGGAGACCCAGTACTTC
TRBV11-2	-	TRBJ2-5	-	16	CASSSSQLAAKETQYF	TGTGCCAGCAGCTCCTCCCAACTAGCCGCAAAAGAGACCCAGTACTTC
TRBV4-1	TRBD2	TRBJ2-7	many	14	CASSPAGAVYEQYF	TGCGCCAGCAGCCCAGCGGGGGCCGTCTACGAGCAGTACTTC
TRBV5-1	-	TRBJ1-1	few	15	CASSEVQALGAEAFF	TGCGCCAGCAGCGAAGTTCAGGCCCTAGGTGCTGAAGCTTTCTTT
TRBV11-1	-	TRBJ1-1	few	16	CASSFGAGVTDTEAFF	TGTGCCAGCAGCTTCGGGGCGGGGGTGACGGACACTGAAGCTTTCTTT
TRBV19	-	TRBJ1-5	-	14	CASSIGQYNQPQHF	TGTGCCAGTAGTATAGGACAGTACAATCAGCCCCAGCATTTT
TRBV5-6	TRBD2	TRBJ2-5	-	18	CASSSRGLAGGIRETQYF	TGTGCCAGCAGCTCGCGGGGACTAGCGGGGGGAATAAGAGAGACCCAGTACTTC
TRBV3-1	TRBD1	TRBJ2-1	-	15	CASSRPGTVINEQFF	TGTGCCAGCAGCCGACCCGGGACAGTTATCAATGAGCAGTTCTTC
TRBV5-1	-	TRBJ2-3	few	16	CASSLPGQASTDTQYF	TGCGCCAGCAGCCTCCCGGGTCAGGCTAGCACAGATACGCAGTATTTT
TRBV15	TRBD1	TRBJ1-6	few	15	CATSRGGQGNSPLHF	TGTGCCACCAGCAGAGGGGGACAGGGAAATTCACCCCTCCACTTT
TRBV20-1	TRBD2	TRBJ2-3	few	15	CSASELAGGPDTQYF	TGCAGTGCTAGTGAGTTAGCGGGGGGCCCAGATACGCAGTATTTT
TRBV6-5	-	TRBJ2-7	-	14	CASSYSTASYEQYF	TGTGCCAGCAGTTACTCGACGGCCTCCTACGAGCAGTACTTC
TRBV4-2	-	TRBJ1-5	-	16	CASSQFRDISNQPQHF	TGTGCCAGCAGCCAATTCCGGGACATAAGCAATCAGCCCCAGCATTTT
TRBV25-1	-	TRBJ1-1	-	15	CASSDSGKGSQGAFF	TGTGCCAGCAGTGATTCCGGGAAGGGCAGCCAAGGAGCTTTCTTT
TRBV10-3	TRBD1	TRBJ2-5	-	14	CAIREGQGTGTQYF	TGTGCCATCAGGGAGGGACAGGGAACAGGGACCCAGTACTTC
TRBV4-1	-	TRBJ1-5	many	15	CASSRIGGTHQPQHF	TGCGCCAGCAGCCGGATAGGGGGGACACATCAGCCCCAGCATTTT
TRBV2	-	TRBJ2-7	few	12	CASSWTNYEQYF	TGTGCCAGCTCCTGGACAAACTACGAGCAGTACTTC
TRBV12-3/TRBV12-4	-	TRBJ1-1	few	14	CASSRTLEGTEAFF	TGTGCCAGCAGTCGGACCTTGGAGGGAACTGAAGCTTTCTTT
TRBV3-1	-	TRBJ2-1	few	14	CASSRGRNYNEQFF	TGTGCCAGCAGCCGGGGGCGTAATTACAATGAGCAGTTCTTC
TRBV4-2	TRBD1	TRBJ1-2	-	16	CASSQGGQGQGYGYTF	TGTGCCAGCAGCCAAGGGGGACAGGGGCAGGGCTATGGCTACACCTTC
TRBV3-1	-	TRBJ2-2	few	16	CASSQARTTNTGELFF	TGTGCCAGCAGCCAAGCCCGGACTACGAACACCGGGGAGCTGTTTTTT
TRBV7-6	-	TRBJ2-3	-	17	CASSPVTRGGSADTQYF	TGTGCCAGCAGCCCTGTGACTAGGGGTGGTAGCGCAGATACGCAGTATTTT
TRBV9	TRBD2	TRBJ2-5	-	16	CASSVGGTSGDNEQYF	TGTGCCAGCAGCGTAGGGGGGACTAGCGGGGACAATGAGCAGTACTTC
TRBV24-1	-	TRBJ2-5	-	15	CATSDMAGRRETQYF	TGTGCCACCAGTGATATGGCAGGGCGAAGGGAGACCCAGTACTTC
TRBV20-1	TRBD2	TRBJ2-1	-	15	CSAEGAGGRYNEQFF	TGCAGTGCTGAGGGGGCGGGGGGGCGCTACAATGAGCAGTTCTTC
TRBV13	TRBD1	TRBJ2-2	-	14	CASSQGQGRRELFF	TGTGCCAGCAGCCAAGGACAGGGTCGTAGGGAGCTGTTTTTT
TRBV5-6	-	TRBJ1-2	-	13	CASSLEATYRYTF	TGTGCCAGCAGCTTGGAGGCCACCTATCGCTACACCTTC
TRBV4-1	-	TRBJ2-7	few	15	CASSRKDGDPHEQYF	TGCGCCAGCAGCCGAAAGGACGGTGACCCCCACGAGCAGTACTTC
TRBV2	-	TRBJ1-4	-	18	CASSEARQVLATNEKLFF	TGTGCCAGCAGTGAAGCGCGCCAGGTTTTAGCAACTAATGAAAAACTGTTTTTT
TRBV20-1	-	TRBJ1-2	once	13	CSAASNVDYGYTF	TGCAGTGCCGCATCTAACGTGGACTATGGCTACACCTTC
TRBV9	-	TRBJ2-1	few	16	CASSGGRLSSYNEQFF	TGTGCCAGCAGCGGAGGCAGATTGAGCTCCTACAATGAGCAGTTCTTC
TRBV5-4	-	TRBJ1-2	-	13	CASSGVLRGKDTF	TGTGCCAGCAGCGGGGTGTTAAGGGGAAAGGACACCTTC
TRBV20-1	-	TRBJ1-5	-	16	CSASPTGVISNQPQHF	TGCAGTGCTAGTCCAACAGGAGTTATCAGCAATCAGCCCCAGCATTTT
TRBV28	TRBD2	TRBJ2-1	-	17	CASKGTSGKTSYNEQFF	TGTGCCAGCAAAGGAACTAGCGGGAAAACTTCCTACAATGAGCAGTTCTTC
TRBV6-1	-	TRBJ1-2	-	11	CASPGRGGYTF	TGTGCCAGCCCTGGGAGGGGTGGCTACACCTTC
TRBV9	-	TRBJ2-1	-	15	CASSVGLPDHNEQFF	TGTGCCAGCAGCGTAGGTCTGCCTGACCACAATGAGCAGTTCTTC
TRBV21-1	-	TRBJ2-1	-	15	CASSKGHRGYNEQFF	TGTGCCAGCAGCAAAGGTCACAGGGGGTACAATGAGCAGTTCTTC
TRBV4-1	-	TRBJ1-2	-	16	CASSHGGSRLHYGYTF	TGCGCCAGCAGCCACGGAGGGAGCAGACTCCACTATGGCTACACCTTC
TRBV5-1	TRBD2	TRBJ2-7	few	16	CASSLETSGVSYEQYF	TGCGCCAGCAGCTTGGAAACTAGCGGGGTCTCCTACGAGCAGTACTTC